These 18 T cell receptor beta chains came from one sample sequenced in a study of regulatory T cells in long-lasting Graves disease. This sample's time point: persistent/refractory GD, antithyroid drugs over 5 years with positive TRAb. RNA from PBMCs was the source of the TCR library. Building of the TCR beta libraries involved iRepertoire HTBI primers and Arm-PCR of CDR3 regions. One entry per CDR3 protein, called by TCRdb with MiXCR from the multiplex PCR reads. The table lists some 300,000 distinct CDR3 sequences, 20% to 25% of them singletons. The source material was peripheral blood mononuclear cells (PBMCs), sampled when the disease was refractory, from a patient treated with antithyroid drugs. All receptors come from a female donor with Graves disease.

Worth noting for this clonotype: Since a much larger clone is just one base distant, this may be a read error. The chain is built from TRBV5-1 and TRBJ1-1; D not certain. This CDR3 contains 15 residues. The V gene lost 7 bases and the J gene lost 0 bases, with 16 bases spanning the gap. Germline V gives CDR1 SGHRS, CDR2 YFSETQ. CDR3 region: CASRRNDRMNTEAFF. The CDR3 nucleotides read TGCGCCAGCCGCCGGAACGACCGGATGAACACTGAAGCTTTCTTT.

The table lists this clonotype with many counts. The gene calls are TRBV7-2 and TRBJ1-5; 7 bases are a match to TRBD1. Germline V lookup: CDR1 SGHTA, CDR2 FQGNSA. J was trimmed by 6 bases and V by 4 bases; bases with no gene match: 6. CDR3 size: 14 residues. CDR3 nucleotide sequence: TGTGCCAGCAGCTCGACAGGGTTCGGTCAGCCCCAGCATTTT. Translation: CASSSTGFGQPQHF.

The chain carries TRBV4-1 and TRBJ2-7; D is ambiguous. V lost 5 bases, J lost 2 bases, and 13 bases lay in between. This CDR3 region has 14 residues. Germline V gene lookup returns CDR1 MGHRA and CDR2 YSYEKL. The CDR3 bases are TGCGCCAGCAGCGACCCGGGCCGTACCTACGAGCAGTACTTC. Translation: CASSDPGRTYEQYF.

This clonotype was seen repeatedly, ten times or more. The chain recombines TRBV7-2 with TRBJ2-7; D is perhaps TRBD2 (6 bases). V gave up 5 bases and J gave up 5 bases, with 19 bases separating them. The CDR3 spans 15 residues. The germline V gene encodes CDR1 SGHTA and CDR2 FQGNSA. The CDR3 region has the DNA TGTGCCAGCAGCCAACAATGGAGTACTAGCAACGAGCAGTACTTC. Amino acid sequence: CASSQQWSTSNEQYF.

As regards this clonotype: One end of the junction does not line up with germline, which may come from a read error. The chain links TRBV20-1 to TRBJ2-2; D remains unclear. The CDR3 has 13 amino acids. CDR1 is DFQATT and CDR2 is SNEGSKA in the germline V gene (reference sequence). As DNA, the CDR3 is TGCAGTGCCCCTGACCCGTTGGACGGAGAGCTGCTTTTT. Its translation is CSAPDPLDGELLF.

This clonotype was seen a handful of times. The chain carries TRBV9 and TRBJ1-1, with unresolved D. CDR1 is SGDLS and CDR2 is YYNGEE in the germline V gene. The CDR3 has 13 residues. V shed 0 bases and J shed 4 bases, with 7 bases lying between them. CDR3 nucleotides: TGTGCCAGCAGCGTAGAGCGGGGCACTGAAGCTTTCTTT. Translating it yields CASSVERGTEAFF. Full variable domain (rest looked up from reference TRBV9 and TRBJ1-1): DSGVTQTPKHLITATGQRVTLRCSPRSGDLSVYWYQQSLDQGLQFLIQYYNGEERAKGNILERFSAQQFPDLHSELNLSSLELGDSALYFCASSVERGTEAFFGQGTRLTVV.

This rearrangement joins TRBV2 to TRBJ1-2; D unclear. Germline assignment: CDR1 SNHLY and CDR2 FYNNEI. Trimming cost V 6 bases and J 2 bases, with 10 bases left between them. CDR3 length equals 13 residues. The CDR3 nucleotides read TGTGCCAGCAGGTACGGAACCAACTATGGCTACACCTTC. This codes for CASRYGTNYGYTF. Full variable domain (outside the CDR3, taken from reference TRBV2 and TRBJ1-2): EPEVTQTPSHQVTQMGQEVILRCVPISNHLYFYWYRQILGQKVEFLVSFYNNEISEKSEIFDDQFSVERPDGSNFTLKIRSTKLEDSAMYFCASRYGTNYGYTFGSGTRLTVV.

The CDR3 loop reads CASSQVSILAGGEADIQYF. CDR3 DNA sequence: TGTGCCAGCAGCCAAGTTAGCATCCTAGCGGGAGGAGAGGCGGACATTCAGTACTTC. The J gene is TRBJ2-4, the V gene TRBV28; TRBD2 matches 11 bases. The germline V gene has CDR1 MDHEN and CDR2 SYDVKM. The V and J ends lost 6 bases and 8 bases, in that order; junction bases with no gene match: 21. CDR3 length: 19 residues.

This clonotype was counted many times. The chain joins TRBV28 to TRBJ2-7; 7 bases line up with TRBD1. Germline V gene sequence: CDR1 MDHEN, CDR2 SYDVKM. CDR3 length: 15 residues. The V gene end was trimmed by 6 bases and the J gene end by 5 bases; junction bases not matched to a gene: 13. The CDR3 here is CASRSRGRGLDEQYF. The CDR3 bases are TGTGCCAGCAGGTCAAGGGGTAGGGGGCTCGACGAGCAGTACTTC.

The gene calls are TRBV20-1 and TRBJ2-7, with D unclear. Between the trimmed V and J ends, which lost 0 bases and 0 bases, there was a span of 15 bases. The CDR3 has 16 residues. Germline loops: CDR1 DFQATT, CDR2 SNEGSKA (reference sequence). This chain's CDR3 is CSARDLGRSNSYEQYF. The CDR3, as DNA: TGCAGTGCTAGAGATCTGGGAAGGAGTAACTCCTACGAGCAGTACTTC.

This clonotype showed up just a few times. V usage is TRBV6-1 and J usage is TRBJ1-2, with TRBD1 matching 9 bases. Germline V CDR1 and CDR2: MNHNS, SASEGT. J lost 3 bases, V lost 6 bases, and 8 bases had no gene match. CDR3 length: 15 residues. CDR3 sequence: CASSTAWDRDYGYTF. The CDR3 DNA reads TGTGCCAGCAGCACTGCTTGGGACAGGGACTATGGCTACACCTTC.

This clonotype has more than one count but fewer than ten. The J gene is TRBJ2-1, the V gene TRBV20-1; TRBD1 agrees at 10 bases. This CDR3 has 15 residues. Looked up from germline, CDR1 is DFQATT and CDR2 is SNEGSKA (reference sequence). Unmatched junction bases numbered 6, after V lost 1 base and J lost 6 bases. CDR3 coding DNA: TGCAGTGCTAGAGTGGGGACAGGGGTAAGCAATGAGCAGTTCTTC. This codes for CSARVGTGVSNEQFF.

This clonotype has at least ten counts. V usage is TRBV12-3 or TRBV12-4 and J usage is TRBJ1-2, with 7 bases aligning to TRBD1. The V gene end was trimmed by 4 bases and the J gene end by 7 bases; junction bases not matched to a gene: 0. This CDR3 spans 11 amino acids. The CDR3 DNA reads TGTGCCAGCAGTTCAGGGGGTGGCTACACCTTC. Its translation is CASSSGGGYTF.

This clonotype was observed a handful of times. The J gene is TRBJ2-7, the V gene TRBV11-2; D possibly corresponds to TRBD2 (5 bases). Germline CDR1 and CDR2: SGHAT and FQNNGV. Trimming stripped 9 bases from V and 0 bases from J, with 12 bases between. The CDR3 is 13 amino acids. This chain's CDR3 is CASEPGSSYEQYF. CDR3 in DNA: TGTGCCAGTGAGCCGGGGAGCTCCTACGAGCAGTACTTC.

This clonotype was counted ten times or more. The CDR3 DNA is TGTGCCAGCAGTAAATATACAACAGGAGAAGAGACCCAGTACTTC. It encodes CASSKYTTGEETQYF. The chain carries TRBV27 and TRBJ2-5; possibly TRBD1 for D (5 bases). Trimming removed 5 bases from V and 3 bases from J, with 16 bases in between. This CDR3 has 15 amino acids. Germline lookup yields CDR1 MNHEY and CDR2 SMNVEV (reference sequence).

This clonotype was seen a few times. The chain recombines TRBV6-1 with TRBJ2-5, with D perhaps matching TRBD2 (6 bases). The CDR3 is 16 amino acids. V was pared by 6 bases and J by 1 base, with 18 bases between. Germline values: CDR1 MNHNS, CDR2 SASEGT. The CDR3 protein is CASRGGGLSRQETQYF. The CDR3 coding sequence is TGTGCCAGCAGGGGCGGAGGGTTGTCGCGCCAAGAGACCCAGTACTTC.

This clonotype occurred many times. The chain carries TRBV28 and TRBJ2-7, with D perhaps matching TRBD1 (6 bases). The CDR3 contains 15 residues. The germline V gene encodes CDR1 MDHEN and CDR2 SYDVKM. V lost 5 bases and J lost 3, with 17 bases in between. CDR3 bases: TGTGCCAGCAGTCCTACCCGGGACACGCACTACGAGCAGTACTTC. Its translation: CASSPTRDTHYEQYF.

At least ten counts were recorded for this clonotype. The chain has TRBV6-5 and TRBJ2-5, with D unresolved. Germline-derived CDR1 and CDR2 are MNHEY and SVGAGI. Trimming stripped 0 bases from V and 5 bases from J, with 7 bases between. CDR3 length: 13 amino acids. CDR3 in amino acids: CASSYSNRETQYF. The CDR3 region has the DNA TGTGCCAGCAGTTACTCAAACCGGGAGACCCAGTACTTC.